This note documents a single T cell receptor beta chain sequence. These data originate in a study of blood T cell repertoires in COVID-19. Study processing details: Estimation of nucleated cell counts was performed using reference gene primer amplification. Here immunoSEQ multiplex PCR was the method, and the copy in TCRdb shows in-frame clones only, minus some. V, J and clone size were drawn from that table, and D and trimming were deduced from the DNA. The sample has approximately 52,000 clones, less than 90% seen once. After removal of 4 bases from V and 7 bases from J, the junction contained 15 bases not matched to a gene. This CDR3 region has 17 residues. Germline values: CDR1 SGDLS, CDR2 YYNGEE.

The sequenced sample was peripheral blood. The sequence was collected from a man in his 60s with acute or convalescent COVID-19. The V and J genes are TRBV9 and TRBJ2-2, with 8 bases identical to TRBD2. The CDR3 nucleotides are TGTGCCAGCAGCCCTTCTTTAGGTAGCGGGAAGAACGGGGAGCTGTTTTTT. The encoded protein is CASSPSLGSGKNGELFF.